A single sample gave rise to the 21 T cell receptor beta chains below, sequenced in a study of T cell responses to AZD1222 COVID-19 vaccine. Data came from immunoSEQ multiplex PCR; TCRdb stores just in-frame clones and leaves some out. The data hold about 120,000 clones, with approximately 85% observed a single time. Sequenced here: peripheral blood, sampled on day 0 of AZD1222 vaccination. Receptors originate from an adult in good health.

The genes are TRBV10-3 and TRBJ1-5, with D unresolved. CDR3 length: 16 residues. Germline V gene lookup returns CDR1 ENHRY and CDR2 SYGVKD. V was pared by 0 bases and J by 3 bases, with 12 bases between. CDR3 loop: CAISESVGLVNQPQHF. CDR3 DNA: TGTGCCATCAGTGAGTCTGTGGGGTTGGTCAATCAGCCCCAGCATTTT.

This chain uses TRBV27 with TRBJ2-2; D is unresolved. Trimming took 6 bases from V and 7 from J, leaving 6 bases between them. The germline gives CDR1 MNHEY, CDR2 SMNVEV (reference sequence). The CDR3 covers 11 residues. The DNA for the CDR3 is TGTGCCAGCAGGGGTGGCGGGGAGCTGTTTTTT. It encodes CASRGGGELFF.

This clone appeared a few times. The chain links TRBV4-1 to TRBJ1-5, with TRBD1 matching over 10 bases. V dropped 2 bases and J dropped 1; count of bases not matched to a gene: 2. This CDR3 is built from 16 residues. CDR1 and CDR2 from the germline V gene are MGHRA and YSYEKL. CDR3 sequence reads: CASSQPGQGSNQPQHF. As DNA, the CDR3 is TGCGCCAGCAGCCAACCGGGACAGGGGAGCAATCAGCCCCAGCATTTT.

The rearrangement joins TRBV6-4 to TRBJ2-7, with 8 positions matching TRBD2. The length of the CDR3 is 16 residues. Germline-derived CDR1 and CDR2 are MRHNA and SNTAGT. Unmatched junction bases numbered 9, after V lost 2 bases and J lost 3 bases. In nucleotides, the CDR3 is TGTGCCAGCAGTGACCCACCGGGGGGGCCGTACTACGAGCAGTACTTC. This sequence encodes CASSDPPGGPYYEQYF.

The V gene is TRBV4-2, the J gene TRBJ1-1; 7 bases are a match to TRBD1. V lost 4 bases and J lost 1; bases outside the gene matches: 3. The CDR3 extends over 14 amino acids. CDR1 is LGHNA and CDR2 is YNFKEQ in the germline V gene. The CDR3 DNA is TGTGCCAGCAGCCTGACAGGGACGAACACTGAAGCTTTCTTT. The encoded protein is CASSLTGTNTEAFF.

The chain joins TRBV2 to TRBJ1-6, with 9 nucleotides matching TRBD1. CDR3 length equals 16 residues. The germline V gene encodes CDR1 SNHLY and CDR2 FYNNEI. The V segment lost 8 bases and the J segment 4 bases; nucleotides outside the gene matches: 9. The CDR3 sequence: CASGEGQGLYNSPLHF. Written as DNA, the CDR3 is TGTGCCAGCGGGGAGGGACAGGGCCTATATAATTCACCCCTCCACTTT.

The chain is built from TRBV14 and TRBJ2-3; 7 bases match TRBD2. Unmatched junction bases numbered 9, after V lost 4 bases and J lost 5 bases. This CDR3 is 15 amino acids long. Germline CDR1 is SGHDN and CDR2 is FVKESK. CDR3 nucleotides: TGTGCCAGCAGCCTCAGGCTGGGGGGGGGAGATACGCAGTATTTT. Translating it yields CASSLRLGGGDTQYF.

The genes are TRBV7-9 and TRBJ1-1; TRBD1 might be the D (5 bases). The CDR3 consists of 15 residues. Trimming removed 5 bases from V and 2 bases from J, with 15 bases in between. Per the germline V gene, CDR1 is SEHNR and CDR2 is FQNEAQ (reference sequence). CDR3 DNA sequence: TGTGCCAGCAGCCTCCGGGGCCTGACAAACACTGAAGCTTTCTTT. It is translated as CASSLRGLTNTEAFF.

The CDR3 protein is CASSPGQHNEQFF. The DNA of the CDR3 is TGTGCCAGCAGTCCCGGACAGCACAATGAGCAGTTCTTC. This chain connects TRBV27 to TRBJ2-1; a possible D gene is TRBD1 (6 bases). Germline CDR1 MNHEY, CDR2 SMNVEV (reference sequence). Trimming took off 5 bases at V and 5 bases at J, with 10 bases between the two ends. The CDR3 runs to 13 residues.

The V call is TRBV24-1, the J call TRBJ1-2, with 7 bases aligning to TRBD1. The J segment lost 4 bases and the V segment lost 4 bases, leaving 5 bases of the junction unmatched. The CDR3 has 14 residues. Germline V gene data show CDR1 as KGHDR and CDR2 as SFDVKD. The CDR3, as DNA: TGTGCCACCAGTGAACCTGGGACAGTCTATGGCTACACCTTC. Encoded protein: CATSEPGTVYGYTF.

This chain links TRBV9 with TRBJ2-7, with D perhaps given as TRBD1 or TRBD2 (6 bases each). Germline V gives CDR1 SGDLS, CDR2 YYNGEE. This CDR3 spans 13 amino acids. Trimming shortened V by 0 bases and J by 7 bases, and 11 bases separated the two germline ends. The CDR3 DNA is TGTGCCAGCAGCGTAGTCAGGGGAGGAGAGCAGTACTTC. As protein: CASSVVRGGEQYF.

V gene TRBV24-1 combines with J gene TRBJ2-1; the match to TRBD1 covers 7 bases. The germline CDR1 and CDR2 sequences are KGHDR and SFDVKD. With 5 bases clipped from V and 5 bases from J, the junction kept 11 bases outside the gene matches. The CDR3 is 16 amino acids. The CDR3 coding sequence is TGTGCCACCAGTGGGGGACAGCCTAGGACCCACAATGAGCAGTTCTTC. It translates to CATSGGQPRTHNEQFF.

The sample holds a few counts of this clone. This sequence joins TRBV27 and TRBJ2-5; TRBD2 matches at 8 bases. This CDR3 spans 13 amino acids. V was clipped by 7 bases and J by 1 base; unmatched bases: 2. Germline values: CDR1 MNHEY, CDR2 SMNVEV (reference sequence). The chain's CDR3 is CASTTSGQETQYF. Written as DNA, the CDR3 is TGTGCCAGCACCACTAGCGGCCAAGAGACCCAGTACTTC.

This clone is a singleton in its sample. The V and J genes are TRBV6-5 and TRBJ2-2; 13 bases agree with TRBD2. This CDR3 is built from 15 residues. Germline CDR1 is MNHEY and CDR2 is SVGAGI. The J segment lost 5 bases and the V segment lost 6 bases, leaving 3 bases of the junction unmatched. The CDR3 DNA sequence: TGTGCCAGCAGGCCGGGACTAGCGGGGACCGGGGAGCTGTTTTTT. It encodes CASRPGLAGTGELFF.

This clone appeared a single time. The chain links TRBV7-8 to TRBJ1-2; 7 nucleotides match TRBD1. CDR1 and CDR2 (germline): SGHVS, FQNEAQ. J gave up 8 bases and V 4 bases, and 10 bases lay outside the gene matches. The CDR3 sequence is 14 residues long. In DNA, the CDR3 is TGTGCCAGCAGCTCCCCGGGACAGCCTGTAGGCTACACCTTC. Amino acids: CASSSPGQPVGYTF.

This sequence joins TRBV7-8 and TRBJ2-7; 11 bases are shared with TRBD2. Germline V gives CDR1 SGHVS, CDR2 FQNEAQ. This CDR3 has 14 amino acids. V was pared by 4 bases and J by 4 bases, with 3 bases of the junction left unmatched. The CDR3 region has the DNA TGTGCCAGCAGCTATACTAGCGGGGGATACGAGCAGTACTTC. Protein product: CASSYTSGGYEQYF.

The chain is built from TRBV9 and TRBJ2-7; TRBD2 might be the D (6 bases). Trimming shortened V by 3 bases and J by 7 bases, and 17 bases separated the two germline ends. The CDR3 loop spans 14 amino acids. The germline CDR1 and CDR2 sequences are SGDLS and YYNGEE. CDR3 amino acids: CASSELGGPEEQYF. The CDR3 bases are TGTGCCAGCAGCGAATTAGGAGGGCCGGAGGAGCAGTACTTC.

The genes are TRBV18 and TRBJ1-1, with a possible D match to TRBD1 (6 bases). The germline V gene has CDR1 KGHSH and CDR2 LQKENI. The CDR3 has 13 residues. The V gene lost 2 bases and the J gene lost 6 bases, with 10 bases spanning the gap. CDR3 DNA sequence: TGTGCCAGCTCACCAGTCGCAGGGGCTGAAGCTTTCTTT. It codes for CASSPVAGAEAFF.

The chain employs TRBV5-1 and TRBJ1-2, with TRBD1 matching 8 bases. The CDR3 has 14 residues. Germline-derived CDR1 and CDR2 are SGHRS and YFSETQ. J lost 8 bases, V lost 2 bases, and 8 bases had no gene match. The CDR3 sequence: CASSFAQGAWGYTF. The CDR3 DNA follows: TGCGCCAGCAGCTTCGCGCAGGGGGCATGGGGCTACACCTTC.

In this sample, this clone turned up a few times. V usage is TRBV2 and J usage is TRBJ2-3, with no clear D. V gave up 6 bases and J gave up 0 bases, with 19 bases separating them. CDR1 is SNHLY and CDR2 is FYNNEI in the germline V gene. This CDR3 spans 17 amino acids. Written as DNA, the CDR3 is TGTGCCAGCAGCCCGGTCTGGTATTTAACAAGCACAGATACGCAGTATTTT. It translates to CASSPVWYLTSTDTQYF.

J is TRBJ1-2 and V is TRBV11-3; D is unclear. V lost 1 base, J lost 5 bases, and 8 bases lay in between. CDR1 and CDR2 (germline): SGHNT, YENEEA. The CDR3 is made up of 13 amino acids. Written as DNA, the CDR3 is TGTGCCAGCAGCTTAGGTCTGGGTTATGGCTACACCTTC. Its translation: CASSLGLGYGYTF.